What follows are 14 T cell receptor beta chains derived from one specimen sequenced in a study of PD-1 blockade in classical Hodgkin lymphoma. Only in-frame clones appear in the TCRdb table, and some are missing; sequencing was by immunoSEQ multiplex PCR. The sample yields approximately 89,000 clones, nearly 85% seen once. Time point here: cycle 4 day 1 (C4D1), after around six weeks of nivolumab. With no exception, relapse followed autologous stem cell transplantation in all patients, and brentuximab vedotin exposure varied. The sequencing used peripheral blood mononuclear cells (PBMCs), collected before the fourth cycle of nivolumab. The receptors come from a human donor with classical Hodgkin lymphoma.

V and J are TRBV10-3 and TRBJ2-3, with 8 bases matching TRBD2. The CDR3 has 16 amino acids. In germline, CDR1 is ENHRY, CDR2 SYGVKD. The V and J ends lost 10 bases and 0 bases, in that order; junction bases with no gene match: 12. In DNA form, the CDR3 reads TGTGCCACTTTAAATCGAGCGGGAGCTAGCACAGATACGCAGTATTTT. Its translation is CATLNRAGASTDTQYF.

Comment on this clone: Additional DNA sequences in this sample encode the identical CDR3. The V call is TRBV5-1, the J call TRBJ2-7; D unresolved. The V end was cut by 1 base, the J end by 2 bases, with 7 bases between. The CDR3 has 13 residues. Germline V lookup: CDR1 SGHRS, CDR2 YFSETQ. This CDR3 is CASSLNRAYEQYF. The CDR3 region has the DNA TGCGCCAGCAGCTTGAATAGGGCCTACGAGCAGTACTTC.

This chain joins TRBV30 and TRBJ1-5, with a possible D match to TRBD1 (6 bases). V was trimmed by 0 bases and J by 5 bases, leaving 8 bases between them. This CDR3 is built from 13 residues. Germline-derived CDR1 and CDR2 are GTSNPN and SVGIG (reference sequence). CDR3 coding DNA: TGTGCCTGGAGTGTAGAGGGGGATCAGCCCCAGCATTTT. The encoded protein is CAWSVEGDQPQHF.

The chain couples TRBV5-1 to TRBJ2-7, with 9 nucleotides matching TRBD2. The CDR3 has 15 amino acids. Germline values: CDR1 SGHRS, CDR2 YFSETQ. Losses at the gene ends were 0 bases for V and 1 base for J; bases not matched to a gene: 2. CDR3 loop: CASSLGTSVSYEQYF. The CDR3 DNA is TGCGCCAGCAGCTTGGGGACTAGCGTTTCCTACGAGCAGTACTTC.

The V call is TRBV4-1, the J call TRBJ2-7; possible D gene TRBD1, 6 bases. The germline V gene encodes CDR1 MGHRA and CDR2 YSYEKL. The CDR3 loop spans 12 amino acids. V lost 5 bases to trimming and J lost 5 bases, with 10 bases between them. CDR3 amino acids: CASSLQGDEQYF. The CDR3 DNA follows: TGCGCCAGCAGCTTACAGGGCGACGAGCAGTACTTC.

The chain uses TRBV6-1 and TRBJ2-1, with TRBD1 identical over 8 bases. After removal of 7 bases from V and 4 bases from J, the junction contained 3 bases not matched to a gene. CDR1 is MNHNS and CDR2 is SASEGT in the germline V gene. The CDR3 totals 13 residues. CDR3 sequence reads: CASNRDRYNEQFF. CDR3 in DNA: TGTGCCAGCAACCGGGACAGGTACAATGAGCAGTTCTTC.

This clone has only one observation. The rearrangement links TRBV11-2 to TRBJ2-7; no firm D call. Trimming removed 1 base from V and 0 bases from J, with 4 bases in between. This CDR3 region has 13 residues. CDR1 and CDR2 from the germline V gene are SGHAT and FQNNGV. CDR3 sequence: CASSLGASYEQYF. DNA of the CDR3: TGTGCCAGCAGCTTAGGGGCCTCCTACGAGCAGTACTTC.

The chain recombines TRBV28 with TRBJ1-5; D gene uncertain. The CDR3 extends over 13 amino acids. The V gene's germline CDR1 is MDHEN and CDR2 SYDVKM. V shed 5 bases and J shed 9 bases, with 14 bases lying between them. CDR3 sequence (DNA): TGTGCCAGCAGTGACCGACACTGGAGGCCCCAGCATTTT. This encodes CASSDRHWRPQHF.

V is TRBV2 and J is TRBJ1-5, with 11 bases aligning to TRBD1. Germline V gene data show CDR1 as SNHLY and CDR2 as FYNNEI. Unmatched junction bases numbered 8, after V lost 6 bases and J lost 4 bases. This CDR3 comprises 16 residues. The CDR3 DNA is TGTGCCAGCAGCGGGACAGGGGGATTAGGGAATCAGCCCCAGCATTTT. This translates into CASSGTGGLGNQPQHF. The full variable domain, its missing parts supplied by reference TRBV2 and TRBJ1-5, is EPEVTQTPSHQVTQMGQEVILRCVPISNHLYFYWYRQILGQKVEFLVSFYNNEISEKSEIFDDQFSVERPDGSNFTLKIRSTKLEDSAMYFCASSGTGGLGNQPQHFGDGTRLSIL.

The chain joins TRBV6-5 to TRBJ1-4; no clear D. The ends were cut back, 7 bases at V and 6 bases at J, with 15 bases in the middle. The germline gives CDR1 MNHEY, CDR2 SVGAGI. The length of the CDR3 is 14 residues. The CDR3 here is CASTNMGGYEKLFF. CDR3 bases: TGTGCCAGCACTAACATGGGTGGTTATGAAAAACTGTTTTTT.

This chain connects TRBV7-6 to TRBJ2-7; TRBD1 might be the D (5 bases). The CDR3 runs to 14 residues. The germline CDR1 and CDR2 sequences are SGHVS and FNYEAQ. V was clipped by 5 bases and J by 3 bases, with 14 bases between them. The CDR3 here is CASSPPDRYYEQYF. The CDR3 DNA sequence: TGTGCCAGCAGCCCGCCCGACAGATACTACGAGCAGTACTTC.

This sequence joins TRBV5-1 and TRBJ1-2; tentatively, D is TRBD1 (5 bases). This CDR3 is built from 14 residues. V was shortened by 0 bases and J by 6 bases, with 12 bases between the two germline ends. In germline, CDR1 is SGHRS, CDR2 YFSETQ. CDR3 protein: CASSLAGTLNGYTF. The CDR3 DNA reads as TGCGCCAGCAGCTTGGCCGGGACCTTGAATGGCTACACCTTC.

The chain has TRBV30 and TRBJ2-5, with TRBD2 matching 9 bases. The CDR3 has 17 amino acids. V was clipped by 0 bases and J by 4 bases; unmatched bases: 12. Germline V gene data show CDR1 as GTSNPN and CDR2 as SVGIG (reference sequence). In nucleotides, the CDR3 is TGTGCCTGGAGTGTACCCCGAGCGGGAGGCCCTCTAGAGACCCAGTACTTC. Encoded protein: CAWSVPRAGGPLETQYF.

This clone was observed once. The chain carries TRBV10-3 and TRBJ2-3; tentative D call: TRBD2 (5 bases). This CDR3 is built from 14 residues. Germline V gene sequence: CDR1 ENHRY, CDR2 SYGVKD. Trimming took off 10 bases at V and 6 bases at J, with 20 bases between the two ends. The CDR3: CATRFGELADTQYF. CDR3 bases: TGTGCCACCCGTTTTGGGGAGCTGGCTGATACGCAGTATTTT.